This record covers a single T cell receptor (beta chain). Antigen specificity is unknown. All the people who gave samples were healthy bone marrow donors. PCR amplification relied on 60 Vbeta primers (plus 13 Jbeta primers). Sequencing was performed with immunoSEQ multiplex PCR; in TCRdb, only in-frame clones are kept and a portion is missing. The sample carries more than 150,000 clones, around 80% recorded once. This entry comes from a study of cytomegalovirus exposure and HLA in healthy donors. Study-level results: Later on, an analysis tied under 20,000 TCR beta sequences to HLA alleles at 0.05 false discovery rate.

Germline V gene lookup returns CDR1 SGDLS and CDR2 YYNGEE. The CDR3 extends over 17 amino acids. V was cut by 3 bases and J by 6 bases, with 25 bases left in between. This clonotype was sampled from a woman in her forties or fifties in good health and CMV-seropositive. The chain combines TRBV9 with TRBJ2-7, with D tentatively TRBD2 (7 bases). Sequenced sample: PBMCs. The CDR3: CASSAQSGGGGRAEQYF. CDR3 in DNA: TGTGCCAGCAGCGCCCAAAGTGGAGGGGGAGGGAGGGCCGAGCAGTACTTC.